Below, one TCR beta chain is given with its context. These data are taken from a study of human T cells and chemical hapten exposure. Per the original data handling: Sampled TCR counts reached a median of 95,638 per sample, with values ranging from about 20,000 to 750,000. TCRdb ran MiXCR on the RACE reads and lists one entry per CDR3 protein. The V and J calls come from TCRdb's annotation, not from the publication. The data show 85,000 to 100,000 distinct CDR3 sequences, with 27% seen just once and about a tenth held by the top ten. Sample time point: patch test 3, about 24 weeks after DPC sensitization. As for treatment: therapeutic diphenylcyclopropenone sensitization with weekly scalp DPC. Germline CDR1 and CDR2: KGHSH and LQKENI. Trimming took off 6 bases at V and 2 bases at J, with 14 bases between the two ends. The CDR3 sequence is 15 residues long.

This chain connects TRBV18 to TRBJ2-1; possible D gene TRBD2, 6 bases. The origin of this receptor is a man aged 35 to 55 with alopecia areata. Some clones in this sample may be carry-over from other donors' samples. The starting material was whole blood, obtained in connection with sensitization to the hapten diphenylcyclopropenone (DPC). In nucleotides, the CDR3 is TGTGCCAGCTCTCGTGGGACTGACGCCTACAATGAGCAGTTCTTC. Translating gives CASSRGTDAYNEQFF.